Given below is one TCR beta chain in context. Its antigen is still unknown. This record comes from a study of T-cell reconstitution after alpha-beta-depleted transplantation in children. Whole-study results and caveats: Several hundred expanded graft clones reportedly supplied alpha-beta T cells about two months after transplant. The high TCRbeta diversity at day 60 in some patients came from surviving recipient T cells and thymic progenitors. Once a year had passed after transplant, T-cell counts and diversity came mostly from newly produced T cells.

This sample's TCRbeta library carried unique molecular identifier barcodes. Each CDR3 protein gets one entry after TCRdb re-called the PCR reads with MiXCR. The table includes 200,000 to 250,000 distinct CDR3 sequences, around 8.4% detected once. Looked up from germline, CDR1 is LGHNA and CDR2 is YSLEER. V was clipped by 0 bases and J by 0 bases, with 4 bases between them. The CDR3 sequence is 14 residues long. This sequence was found in a male patient between 2 and 9 years old who had a stem cell transplant for acute myeloid leukemia, so the T cells may come from the graft donor. The sequences come from PBMCs, mostly from graft donor cells, collected 360 days after TCRalphabeta/CD19-depleted stem cell transplant. V usage is TRBV4-3 and J usage is TRBJ2-3; D is unresolved. The CDR3 coding sequence is TGCGCCAGCAGCCAAGAACCCAGCACAGATACGCAGTATTTT. Amino acid sequence: CASSQEPSTDTQYF.